This TCR beta chain was retrieved from a study of T-cell reconstitution after alpha-beta-depleted transplantation in children. Study results and caveats: The study traced high day-60 TCRbeta diversity in some patients to surviving recipient T cells and thymic progenitors. Among T cells one year after transplant, newly produced cells accounted for most counts and diversity. Several hundred expanded graft clones reportedly were the source of alpha-beta T cells about two months after transplant.

Unique molecular identifiers featured in how the TCRbeta library was prepared. Using its own MiXCR run on the PCR reads, TCRdb lists one record per CDR3 protein. Here the sample spans approximately 290,000 distinct CDR3 sequences, more than 9% being singletons. On this clonotype: Its antigen is unknown.

Trimming stripped 6 bases from V and 3 bases from J, with 23 bases between. Germline V lookup: CDR1 SEHNR, CDR2 FQNEAQ (reference sequence). The CDR3 contains 17 residues. Sequencing was performed on peripheral blood, taken 180 days after TCRalphabeta/CD19-depleted stem cell transplant. The V and J genes are TRBV7-9 and TRBJ1-1, with D uncertain. This TCR was recovered from a male patient under 10 years old who had a stem cell transplant for chronic granulomatous disease, so the T cells may come from the graft donor. The CDR3 coding sequence is TGTGCCAGCAGACTCCCGGTGGTCCGGGCGCTGGACACTGAAGCTTTCTTT. Protein sequence: CASRLPVVRALDTEAFF.